The sequence of this T cell receptor beta chain was determined in a study of T cells in tuberculosis. Study conclusions and caveats: Low-affinity CD1B-GMM tetramer-binding T cells may have been missed.

Chain pairing is unknown; alpha and beta were sequenced separately. TCRdb's copy holds only in-frame clones and misses some; the assay was immunoSEQ multiplex PCR. Seen here are some 60,000 clones, 80% to 85% observed once, and the top ten hold around 13%. The germline gives CDR1 SGHVS, CDR2 FQNEAQ. This CDR3 spans 17 amino acids. V shed 5 bases, J shed 3 bases, and the junction held 9 bases outside the gene matches. After thawing and overnight rest, PBMC were stained with GMM-loaded CD1B tetramer, viability dye and anti-CD3 for sorting. CD1B tetramers were loaded with Rhodococcus equi-derived C32 glucose monomycolate. Each donor contributed some 100,000 sorted tetramer-negative cells.

The chain uses TRBV7-8 and TRBJ1-6; 8 nucleotides line up with TRBD1. This clonotype originated in an adult woman with latent tuberculosis. Source material: CD1b-GMM tetramer-negative cells sorted from PBMCs. CDR3 bases: TGTGCCAGCAGCACTCGGACAGGGCCTTTCTATAATTCACCCCTCCACTTT. Amino acids: CASSTRTGPFYNSPLHF.